The T cell receptor beta chain described here comes from a study of T cells in Graves' hyperthyroidism and ophthalmopathy. Looking at the study overall: Peripheral blood samples were taken at initial diagnosis, prior to any treatment.

V lost 6 bases and J lost 4, with 12 bases in between. The CDR3 is 13 amino acids. The germline CDR1 and CDR2 sequences are MDHEN and SYDVKM. Ophthalmopathy patients had Clinical Activity Score at least 3, NOSPECS grade at least 4, duration under 3 months. PBMCs were sourced from more than 9 ml fresh peripheral blood. Researchers took RNA transcripts and amplified the TCR beta CDR3 regions from them. TCR CDR3 regions were first amplified by RT-PCR with HTBI primers. Each CDR3 protein gets one entry after TCRdb re-called the multiplex PCR reads with MiXCR. The sample yields fewer than 250,000 distinct CDR3 sequences, more than 20% seen once. Regarding this clonotype: Its specificity is not known.

Study results and limitations: Blood also showed most of the thyroid clonotypes that were expanded above 0.001.

The sequencing sample was made of blood. The chain recombines TRBV28 with TRBJ1-2; a possible D gene is TRBD1 (6 bases). This clonotype was sampled from a woman in her thirties or forties with Graves' ophthalmopathy. CDR3 amino acids: CASRAGTSYGYTF. In DNA form, the CDR3 reads TGTGCCAGCAGGGCTGGGACAAGCTATGGCTACACCTTC.